The T cell receptor (beta chain) described here comes from a study of cytomegalovirus exposure and HLA in healthy donors. The study, taken as a whole, reports: Analysis was carried out at a later point, and it linked a missense DCLRE1C variant to TCR beta V- and J-gene trimming. A list of 164 TCR beta chains associated with cytomegalovirus was given.

The germline V gene has CDR1 MNHEY and CDR2 SVGAGI. V was cut by 6 bases and J by 0 bases, with 9 bases left in between. The CDR3 covers 13 residues. Comment on this clone: What it binds is unknown.

This PCR relied on a set of 60 Vbeta primers and 13 Jbeta primers. Sequenced by immunoSEQ multiplex PCR; TCRdb stores in-frame clones only, minus some. The data show some 180,000 clones, 12% seen once. Healthy bone marrow donors supplied every sample. This clonotype was obtained from a man between 45 and 60 years old in good health and CMV-seropositive. The rearrangement links TRBV6-5 to TRBJ2-7; D might be TRBD2 (6 bases). Sample: PBMCs. CDR3 protein: CASRRDFSYEQYV. CDR3 DNA: TGTGCCAGCAGGAGGGACTTCTCCTACGAGCAGTACGTC.